This note documents a single TCR beta chain sequence. V dropped 3 bases and J dropped 4; count of bases not matched to a gene: 5. The CDR3 is 16 amino acids. Germline values: CDR1 SGHVS, CDR2 FNYEAQ. TCRdb keeps only in-frame clones here, not all; method: immunoSEQ multiplex PCR. The data contain around 330,000 clones, approximately 86% of them singletons. This entry comes from a study of blood T cell repertoires in COVID-19. The source material was PBMCs or T cells enriched from blood (not recorded which). The receptor was isolated from a woman between 18 and 29 years old who had recovered from COVID-19. The J gene is TRBJ2-2, the V gene TRBV7-6; TRBD1 matches at 10 bases. Written as DNA, the CDR3 is TGTGCCAGCAGCTTGGGGGGACAGGGGCGCACCGGGGAGCTGTTTTTT. Translation gives CASSLGGQGRTGELFF. The full variable domain, with the rest looked up from reference TRBV7-6 and TRBJ2-2, is GAGVSQSPRYKVTKRGQDVALRCDPISGHVSLYWYRQALGQGPEFLTYFNYEAQQDKSGLPNDRFSAERPEGSISTLTIQRTEQRDSAMYRCASSLGGQGRTGELFFGEGSRLTVL.